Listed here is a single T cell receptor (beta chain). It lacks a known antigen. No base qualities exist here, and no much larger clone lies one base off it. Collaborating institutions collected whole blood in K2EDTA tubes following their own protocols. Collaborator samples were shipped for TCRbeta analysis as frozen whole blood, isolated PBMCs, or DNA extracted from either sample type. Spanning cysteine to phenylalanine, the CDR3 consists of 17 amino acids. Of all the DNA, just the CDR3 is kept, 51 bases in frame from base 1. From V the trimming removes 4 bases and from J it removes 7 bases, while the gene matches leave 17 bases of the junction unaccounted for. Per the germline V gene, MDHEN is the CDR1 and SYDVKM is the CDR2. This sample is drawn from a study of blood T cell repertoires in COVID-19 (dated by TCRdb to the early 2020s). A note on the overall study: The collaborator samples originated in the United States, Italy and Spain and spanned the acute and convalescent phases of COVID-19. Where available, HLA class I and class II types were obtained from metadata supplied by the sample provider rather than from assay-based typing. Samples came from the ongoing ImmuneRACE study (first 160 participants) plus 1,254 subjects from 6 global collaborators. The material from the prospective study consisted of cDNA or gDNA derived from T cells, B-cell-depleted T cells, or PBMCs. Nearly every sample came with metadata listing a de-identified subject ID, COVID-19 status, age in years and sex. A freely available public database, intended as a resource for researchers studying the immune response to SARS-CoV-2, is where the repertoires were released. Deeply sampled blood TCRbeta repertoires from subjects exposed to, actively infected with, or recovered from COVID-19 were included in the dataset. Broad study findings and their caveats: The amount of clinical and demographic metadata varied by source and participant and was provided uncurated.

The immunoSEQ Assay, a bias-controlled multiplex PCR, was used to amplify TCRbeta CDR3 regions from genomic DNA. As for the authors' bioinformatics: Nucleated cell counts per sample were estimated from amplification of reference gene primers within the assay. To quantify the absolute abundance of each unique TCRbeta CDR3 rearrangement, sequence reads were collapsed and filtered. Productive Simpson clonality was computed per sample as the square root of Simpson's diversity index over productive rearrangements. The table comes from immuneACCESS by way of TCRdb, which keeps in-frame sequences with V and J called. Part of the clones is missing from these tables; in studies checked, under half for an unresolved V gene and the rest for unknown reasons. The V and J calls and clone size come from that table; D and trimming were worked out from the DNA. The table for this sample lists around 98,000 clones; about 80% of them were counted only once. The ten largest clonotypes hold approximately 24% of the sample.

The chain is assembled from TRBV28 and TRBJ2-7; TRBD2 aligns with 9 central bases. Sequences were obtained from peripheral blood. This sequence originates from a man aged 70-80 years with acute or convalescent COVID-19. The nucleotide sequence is TGTGCCAGCAGTTCTGGGCGCGGGGGTAGCGGGAGTGGGGAGCAGTACTTC. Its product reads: CASSSGRGGSGSGEQYF.